This T cell receptor beta chain was sequenced in a study of cytomegalovirus exposure and HLA in healthy donors. Study findings and constraints: The analysis excluded some indistinguishable V segments, including TRBV6-2 and TRBV6-3. TCR beta chains numbering some 160 were designated cytomegalovirus-associated. The only immune exposure information that was available was CMV serostatus.

Germline CDR1 SGHRS, CDR2 YFSETQ. The CDR3 extends over 14 amino acids. Deletions cut 0 bases from V and 2 bases from J, with 7 bases between. The donors, nominally healthy at sampling, likely had unrecorded immune exposures. Concerning this clone itself: Its antigen is undetermined.

PCR primers comprised 60 Vbeta and 13 Jbeta primers. Method: immunoSEQ multiplex PCR; TCRdb's copy keeps in-frame clones and lacks some. The sample carries over 200,000 clones, 75% to 80% recorded once. The chain couples TRBV5-1 to TRBJ2-3; D remains unclear. The receptor was derived from a male donor in good health and CMV-seronegative. The sample was PBMCs. CDR3 bases: TGCGCCAGCAGCTTGGACGGGTTCACAGATACGCAGTATTTT. Translation gives CASSLDGFTDTQYF. The complete variable domain, with remaining parts taken from reference TRBV5-1 and TRBJ2-3, reads KAGVTQTPRYLIKTRGQQVTLSCSPISGHRSVSWYQQTPGQGLQFLFEYFSETQRNKGNFPGRFSGRQFSNSRSEMNVSTLELGDSALYLCASSLDGFTDTQYFGPGTRLTVL.